A selection of T cell receptor beta chains follows, all from one sample in a study of OX40 agonist ivuxolimab in advanced cancers. Using immunoSEQ multiplex PCR, the repertoire was profiled, and TCRdb retains in-frame clones only, with some absent. The table includes about 32,000 clones, just over 90% detected once. The material was CD4+ or CD8+ T cells sorted from blood, obtained in a trial of the OX40 agonist ivuxolimab. The receptor source for this set is an adult with an advanced solid tumor such as melanoma, head and neck, liver or kidney cancer. CDR3s include the opening cysteine and the closing phenylalanine or tryptophan. The D gene is left open where the match is weak. Clone size is stated in some rows and not others, as once, few, many or a class when expanded.

TRBD2	NA	TRBV27	TRBJ2-1	TGTGCCAGCAGTCCCGGGACTAGCGGGTACAATGAGCAGTTCTTC	CASSPGTSGYNEQFF
NA	NA	TRBV6-5	TRBJ1-5	TGTGCCAGCAGTTACTCAGCAGGGAATCAGCCCCAGCATTTT	CASSYSAGNQPQHF
NA	NA	TRBV28	TRBJ1-1	TGTGCCAGCAGTCCCAGGCGGCCTCGCCTCATGAACACTGAAGCTTTCTTT	CASSPRRPRLMNTEAFF
NA	NA	TRBV25-1	TRBJ1-4	NA	CASSEYWLMKNCFF
NA	once	TRBV27	TRBJ1-1	TGTGCCAGCAGTTTGACAGAGACTGTGAACACTGAAGCTTTCTTT	CASSLTETVNTEAFF
NA	NA	TRBV5-6	TRBJ2-1	TGTGCCAGCAGCCCCTTGGGGGGGGGCCGTAATGAGCAGTTCTTC	CASSPLGGGRNEQFF
NA	NA	TRBV27	TRBJ2-7	TGTGCCAGCAGTTCAACAGCCGGGAGAAAAAGATACGAGCAGTACTTC	CASSSTAGRKRYEQYF
NA	once	TRBV5-1	TRBJ2-3	TGCGCCAGCAGCTTGGCCCCGGGACGCATAGTATCCACAGATACGCAGTATTTT	CASSLAPGRIVSTDTQYF
TRBD1	few	TRBV7-9	TRBJ2-2	TGTGCCATCTCTATAACAGGGGAACGCCTGAACACCGGGGAGCTGTTTTTT	CAISITGERLNTGELFF
NA	NA	TRBV28	TRBJ1-1	TGTGCCAGCAGTTTCACAGTGAACACTGAAGCTTTCTTT	CASSFTVNTEAFF
TRBD2	NA	TRBV4-2	TRBJ2-1	TGTGCCAGCAGCCAATCCGGCGGGACTATCCGCAATGAGCAGTTCTTC	CASSQSGGTIRNEQFF
TRBD1	NA	TRBV5-6	TRBJ2-7	TGTGCCAGCAGCGATGGGCAGGGGGCATTCGTTTCCTACGAGCAGTACTTC	CASSDGQGAFVSYEQYF
NA	NA	TRBV27	TRBJ1-1	TGTGCCAGCATCGGGAGGGACGGGGTCACTGAAGCTTTCTTT	CASIGRDGVTEAFF
TRBD1	NA	TRBV27	TRBJ1-1	TGTGCCAGCAGCGAACAGGGGGCCACAATTGAAGCTTTCTTT	CASSEQGATIEAFF
NA	NA	TRBV11-3	TRBJ2-2	TGTGCCAGCAGCCCCCGTGGGGGGCCCGGGGAGCTGTTTTTT	CASSPRGGPGELFF
TRBD1	NA	TRBV28	TRBJ1-5	TGTGCCAGCAGGCGGGGACAGGGGGTGTGGAGCAATCAGCCCCAGCATTTT	CASRRGQGVWSNQPQHF
TRBD2	NA	TRBV14	TRBJ2-3	TGTGCCAGCAGCCAAGATCTTACTAGCGGACTCACAGATACGCAGTATTTT	CASSQDLTSGLTDTQYF
NA	NA	TRBV27	TRBJ1-2	TGTGCCAGCAGTTTCACTGCCAGATTCATCTATGGCTACACCTTC	CASSFTARFIYGYTF
TRBD2	few	TRBV7-9	TRBJ2-1	TGTGCCACCTCGGGACTAGCGGCTTACAATGAGCAGTTCTTC	CATSGLAAYNEQFF
NA	once	TRBV4-2	TRBJ1-2	TGTGCCAGCAGCCAAGAGCGGGACCCGATTGGCTACACCTTC	CASSQERDPIGYTF
NA	NA	TRBV1	TRBJ2-1	TGCACCAGCAGCCAAGGAGTTCCTAGCTCCTACAATGAGCAGTTCTTC	CTSSQGVPSSYNEQFF
NA	NA	TRBV27	TRBJ2-7	TGTGCCAGCAGTTTACGGCCGGACAGCGAGCAGTACTTC	CASSLRPDSEQYF
NA	NA	TRBV11-3	TRBJ2-2	TGTGCCAGCAGCTGGCAGACCCCCGGGGAGCTGTTTTTT	CASSWQTPGELFF
NA	NA	TRBV4-1	TRBJ1-5	TGCGCCAGCAGCCAAGAGGGAGGGGGTGTGCAGCCCCAGCATTTT	CASSQEGGGVQPQHF
NA	NA	TRBV7-6	TRBJ1-2	TGTGCCAGCAGCTTGTCGGACGGACCTAACTATGGCTACACCTTC	CASSLSDGPNYGYTF
NA	NA	TRBV30	TRBJ1-1	TGTGCCTGGATGCCGTTCGGAGGGGTGAACACTGAAGCTTTCTTT	CAWMPFGGVNTEAFF
NA	NA	TRBV7-9	TRBJ1-1	TGTGCCAGCAGCCCTTCTAACACTGAAGCTTTCTTT	CASSPSNTEAFF
NA	NA	TRBV27	TRBJ2-6	TGTGCGTCAGGCACCGGAGTAGATGGGGCCAACGTCCTGACTTTC	CASGTGVDGANVLTF
NA	NA	TRBV7-9	TRBJ1-3	TGTGCCAGCGTCGACCGAGGGTTCTGGCTGCCCTACTCTGGAAACACCATATATTTT	CASVDRGFWLPYSGNTIYF
NA	NA	TRBV7-9	TRBJ1-1	TGTGCCAGCAGCTTAGATCTCGGGGGCACTGAAGCTTTCTTT	CASSLDLGGTEAFF
TRBD1	NA	TRBV4-1	TRBJ1-1	TGCGCCAGCAGCCAAGCGGCCGGGACAGGACGAACTGAAGCTTTCTTT	CASSQAAGTGRTEAFF
TRBD2	NA	TRBV27	TRBJ2-2	TGTGCCAGCAGTTTACGGTCTAGCGGGGGGTCCGGGGAGCTGTTTTTT	CASSLRSSGGSGELFF